Listed here are 30 T cell receptor beta chains from one sample, sequenced in a study of shared clonotypes between healthy human individuals. Profiling relied on immunoSEQ multiplex PCR, and the TCRdb table lists in-frame clones only, not all of them. In the table there are over a million clones, about 96% of which are singletons. The sample comprised naive CD4+ T cells sorted from blood. Subset specified: CD45RA+ positively selected. Source of these receptors: a man between 25 and 39 years old in good health.

This chain uses TRBV2 with TRBJ2-2; TRBD2 matches 7 bases. The germline gives CDR1 SNHLY, CDR2 FYNNEI. J lost 6 bases, V lost 8 bases, and 9 bases had no gene match. CDR3 length: 14 amino acids. This CDR3 is CASSGEGWPGELFF. CDR3 nucleotide sequence: TGTGCCAGCTCCGGGGAGGGGTGGCCCGGGGAGCTGTTTTTT.

In this sample, this clone turned up once. This sequence joins TRBV4-1 and TRBJ2-3; perhaps TRBD1 as D (6 bases). The CDR3 is made up of 15 amino acids. V dropped 0 bases and J dropped 1 base, with 8 bases sitting between them. Looked up from germline, CDR1 is MGHRA and CDR2 is YSYEKL. CDR3 protein: CASSQEGQRTDTQYF. As DNA, the CDR3 is TGCGCCAGCAGCCAAGAGGGACAACGCACAGATACGCAGTATTTT.

J is TRBJ1-2 and V is TRBV5-6; 8 positions agree with TRBD1. This CDR3 region has 15 residues. V lost 1 base to trimming and J lost 4 bases; unmatched junction nucleotides: 6. Germline V gene lookup returns CDR1 SGHDT and CDR2 YYEEEE. The CDR3 DNA is TGTGCCAGCAGCTTGTCCGGACAGGGAATCTATGGCTACACCTTC. Its translation is CASSLSGQGIYGYTF.

The genes are TRBV11-3 and TRBJ1-1, with TRBD1 as a possible D gene (5 bases). Trimming left V 4 bases short and J 0 bases short, with 18 bases between. Germline V gene data show CDR1 as SGHNT and CDR2 as YENEEA. The length of the CDR3 is 17 residues. The CDR3 loop reads CASSSGGGANMNTEAFF. CDR3 nucleotides: TGTGCCAGCAGCTCCGGCGGTGGGGCTAATATGAACACTGAAGCTTTCTTT.

Remarks on this clone: The sample holds other DNA sequences that translate to the same CDR3. The rearrangement links TRBV18 to TRBJ2-5; D not resolved. The CDR3 has 13 residues. Germline loops: CDR1 KGHSH, CDR2 LQKENI. V was pared by 1 base and J by 2 bases, with 5 bases between. This chain's CDR3 is CASSPRLQETQYF. As DNA, the CDR3 is TGTGCCAGCTCACCACGGCTACAAGAGACCCAGTACTTC.

V gene TRBV7-8 combines with J gene TRBJ2-3; D could derive from TRBD1 or TRBD2 (5 bases each). V was shortened by 2 bases and J by 1 base, with 10 bases between the two germline ends. Germline V gene data show CDR1 as SGHVS and CDR2 as FQNEAQ. This CDR3 region has 15 residues. CDR3 protein: CASSLYTGRTDTQYF. CDR3 in DNA: TGTGCCAGCAGCTTATATACGGGGCGCACAGATACGCAGTATTTT. Filled out from reference TRBV7-8 and TRBJ2-3, the complete variable domain reads GAGVSQSPRYKVAKRGQDVALRCDPISGHVSLFWYQQALGQGPEFLTYFQNEAQLDKSGLPSDRFFAERPEGSVSTLKIQRTQQEDSAVYLCASSLYTGRTDTQYFGPGTRLTVL.

Worth noting for this clone: The sample carries other DNA sequences with the same CDR3. The V call is TRBV9, the J call TRBJ2-2; perhaps TRBD2 as D (6 bases). Germline V gives CDR1 SGDLS, CDR2 YYNGEE. The ends were cut back, 0 bases at V and 2 bases at J, with 8 bases in the middle. The CDR3 loop spans 15 amino acids. In nucleotides, the CDR3 is TGTGCCAGCAGCGTAGTAGCGGTCAACACCGGGGAGCTGTTTTTT. Protein: CASSVVAVNTGELFF.

The chain is built from TRBV7-6 and TRBJ1-3; no clear D. The CDR3 loop spans 15 amino acids. CDR1 is SGHVS, CDR2 FNYEAQ, per germline. Trimming removed 1 base at V and 4 bases at J, with 11 bases between. This chain's CDR3 is CASSLGPSVGNTIYF. The CDR3 nucleotides are TGTGCCAGCAGCTTAGGACCAAGTGTGGGAAACACCATATATTTT. The complete variable domain, with remaining parts taken from reference TRBV7-6 and TRBJ1-3, reads GAGVSQSPRYKVTKRGQDVALRCDPISGHVSLYWYRQALGQGPEFLTYFNYEAQQDKSGLPNDRFSAERPEGSISTLTIQRTEQRDSAMYRCASSLGPSVGNTIYFGEGSWLTVV.

This sequence joins TRBV29-1 and TRBJ2-1; TRBD2 matches at 7 bases. Germline V gene sequence: CDR1 SQVTM, CDR2 ANQGSEA. V gave up 8 bases and J gave up 2 bases; unmatched junction bases: 3. The CDR3 has 12 residues. The CDR3 DNA sequence: TGCAGCACCGGGACTACCTACAATGAGCAGTTCTTC. The encoded protein is CSTGTTYNEQFF.

The V call is TRBV29-1, the J call TRBJ1-2; D unclear. Germline values: CDR1 SQVTM, CDR2 ANQGSEA. Trimming stripped 6 bases from V and 4 bases from J, with 18 bases between. The CDR3 is 14 residues long. DNA of the CDR3: TGCAGCGTGCCGCAACAAGGAGACGTCTATGGCTACACCTTC. Translation gives CSVPQQGDVYGYTF. Full variable domain (remainder filled in from reference TRBV29-1 and TRBJ1-2): SAVISQKPSRDICQRGTSLTIQCQVDSQVTMMFWYRQQPGQSLTLIATANQGSEATYESGFVIDKFPISRPNLTFSTLTVSNMSPEDSSIYLCSVPQQGDVYGYTFGSGTRLTVV.

The chain employs TRBV11-2 and TRBJ2-1; 7 bases match TRBD2. V lost 2 bases to trimming and J lost 5 bases; unmatched junction nucleotides: 9. The V gene's germline CDR1 is SGHAT and CDR2 FQNNGV. The CDR3 length is 16 residues. The CDR3 is CASSLHSSGPDNEQFF. The CDR3 DNA is TGTGCCAGCAGCTTACACTCTAGCGGCCCGGACAATGAGCAGTTCTTC.

This clone has a single count. This chain uses TRBV15 with TRBJ2-3; unclear D gene. This CDR3 region has 13 residues. Germline V gives CDR1 LNHNV, CDR2 YYDKDF (reference sequence). The V and J ends lost 5 bases and 5 bases respectively, with 11 bases between them. The CDR3 region has the DNA TGTGCCACCAGCGGCAACCCCGGAGATACGCAGTATTTT. This translates into CATSGNPGDTQYF.

This chain uses TRBV2 with TRBJ1-2, with D possibly being TRBD1 (6 bases). V shed 7 bases and J shed 7 bases, with 19 bases lying between them. The germline V gene has CDR1 SNHLY and CDR2 FYNNEI. The CDR3 covers 14 residues. The CDR3 reads CASTQDRNLLGYTF. In DNA form, the CDR3 reads TGTGCCAGCACTCAAGACAGGAACCTCCTTGGCTACACCTTC.

The V call is TRBV2, the J call TRBJ2-3; D could derive from TRBD1 or TRBD2 (5 bases each). Trimming took 11 bases from V and 0 from J, leaving 15 bases between them. This CDR3 is built from 14 residues. CDR1 and CDR2 (germline): SNHLY, FYNNEI. In nucleotides, the CDR3 is TGTGCCGAACTACGGGGCCCTAGCACAGATACGCAGTATTTT. Protein product: CAELRGPSTDTQYF.

This rearrangement joins TRBV4-3 to TRBJ2-2; 10 bases map to TRBD2. This CDR3 comprises 17 residues. The germline gives CDR1 LGHNA, CDR2 YSLEER. The V segment lost 2 bases and the J segment 6 bases; nucleotides outside the gene matches: 9. For the CDR3, the DNA is TGCGCCAGCAGCCAAAATATAGCGGGAGGTTTGCCCGGGGAGCTGTTTTTT. Amino acids: CASSQNIAGGLPGELFF.

This chain connects TRBV5-1 to TRBJ1-2; D gene unclear. The CDR3 has 15 amino acids. With 0 bases removed from V and 2 bases from J, the gap between germline ends came to 11 bases. Germline lookup yields CDR1 SGHRS and CDR2 YFSETQ. CDR3 protein: CASSLEGHGNYGYTF. The CDR3 DNA reads as TGCGCCAGCAGCTTGGAGGGCCATGGAAACTATGGCTACACCTTC.

The chain is built from TRBV28 and TRBJ2-7, with a weak D call TRBD2 (6 bases). In germline, CDR1 is MDHEN, CDR2 SYDVKM. V lost 6 bases and J lost 2, with 11 bases in between. This CDR3 contains 13 residues. CDR3 DNA sequence: TGTGCCAGCAGGCGGGACCGTGCCTACGAGCAGTACTTC. Residues: CASRRDRAYEQYF.

This chain connects TRBV2 to TRBJ1-5, with D unclear. This CDR3 comprises 14 residues. Germline-derived CDR1 and CDR2 are SNHLY and FYNNEI. With 4 bases removed from V and 1 base from J, the gap between germline ends came to 8 bases. CDR3 sequence (DNA): TGTGCCAGCAGTGTGGTGGGAAGCAATCAGCCCCAGCATTTT. This encodes CASSVVGSNQPQHF.

This chain uses TRBV30 with TRBJ2-7; unclear D gene. Between the trimmed V and J ends, which lost 2 bases and 9 bases, there was a span of 14 bases. This CDR3 is 12 amino acids long. The germline V gene has CDR1 GTSNPN and CDR2 SVGIG (reference sequence). The CDR3 loop is CAWSPVTPGQYF. CDR3 nucleotides: TGTGCCTGGAGTCCAGTAACCCCTGGGCAGTACTTC. Combining the CDR3 with reference TRBV30 and TRBJ2-7 gives the whole variable domain SQTIHQWPATLVQPVGSPLSLECTVEGTSNPNLYWYRQAAGRGLQLLFYSVGIGQISSEVPQNLSASRPQDRQFILSSKKLLLSDSGFYLCAWSPVTPGQYFGPGTRLTVT.

V and J are TRBV28 and TRBJ2-1, with 9 bases that match TRBD1. CDR1 and CDR2 from the germline V gene are MDHEN and SYDVKM. The CDR3 has 16 amino acids. The J segment lost 5 bases and the V segment lost 4 bases, leaving 9 bases of the junction unmatched. CDR3 sequence: CASSSLDRGSHNEQFF. The CDR3 bases are TGTGCCAGCAGTTCCTTGGACAGGGGCTCTCACAATGAGCAGTTCTTC. Full variable domain (remainder filled in from reference TRBV28 and TRBJ2-1): DVKVTQSSRYLVKRTGEKVFLECVQDMDHENMFWYRQDPGLGLRLIYFSYDVKMKEKGDIPEGYSVSREKKERFSLILESASTNQTSMYLCASSSLDRGSHNEQFFGPGTRLTVL.

This chain links TRBV29-1 with TRBJ2-1; TRBD2 matches at 7 bases. V dropped 6 bases and J dropped 9; count of bases not matched to a gene: 17. CDR1 and CDR2 from the germline V gene are SQVTM and ANQGSEA. The CDR3 runs 15 residues. The CDR3 nucleotides read TGCAGCGTAGCGATAGGTAGCGGGCCTTGGGGTGAGCAGTTCTTC. This codes for CSVAIGSGPWGEQFF.

This clone turned up a few times. Other DNA sequences of this sample code for an identical CDR3. J is TRBJ1-2 and V is TRBV27; D is perhaps TRBD1 (5 bases). With 3 bases removed from V and 8 bases from J, the gap between germline ends came to 10 bases. The CDR3 covers 12 residues. CDR1 MNHEY and CDR2 SMNVEV come from the germline V gene (reference sequence). CDR3 DNA sequence: TGTGCCAGCAGTTTCCGGGGCGCGGGCTACACCTTC. It encodes CASSFRGAGYTF.

The V gene is TRBV6-5, the J gene TRBJ2-4; 7 bases map to TRBD1. This CDR3 contains 15 residues. J gave up 10 bases and V 7 bases, and 16 bases lay outside the gene matches. Germline V lookup: CDR1 MNHEY, CDR2 SVGAGI. The CDR3 coding sequence is TGTGCCAGCAACCCGACAGGGTCCCCCAAACGGATTCAGTACTTC. It yields the protein CASNPTGSPKRIQYF.

The rearrangement links TRBV28 to TRBJ1-5; D is unclear. V was clipped by 6 bases and J by 3 bases, with 12 bases between them. The germline V gene has CDR1 MDHEN and CDR2 SYDVKM. The CDR3 has 14 amino acids. CDR3 in amino acids: CASSQQQFNQPQHF. The CDR3 DNA follows: TGTGCCAGCAGCCAACAGCAATTCAATCAGCCCCAGCATTTT.

The rearrangement links TRBV7-9 to TRBJ2-1, with D hard to call. The germline CDR1 and CDR2 sequences are SEHNR and FQNEAQ (reference sequence). CDR3 size: 10 residues. V lost 2 bases and J 10 bases, leaving 3 bases between the germline ends. The CDR3 reads CASSLREQFF. The CDR3 DNA follows: TGTGCCAGCAGCTTAAGGGAGCAGTTCTTC.

This chain uses TRBV18 with TRBJ2-1; 10 bases are shared with TRBD2. CDR1 and CDR2 (germline): KGHSH, LQKENI. V dropped 3 bases and J dropped 0; count of bases not matched to a gene: 11. The CDR3 is 19 amino acids. The CDR3 bases are TGTGCCAGCTCACCGAGGACAGGGAGCGGGAGGGACTCCTACAATGAGCAGTTCTTC. It yields the protein CASSPRTGSGRDSYNEQFF. Complete variable domain (other parts from reference TRBV18 and TRBJ2-1): NAGVMQNPRHLVRRRGQEARLRCSPMKGHSHVYWYRQLPEEGLKFMVYLQKENIIDESGMPKERFSAEFPKEGPSILRIQQVVRGDSAAYFCASSPRTGSGRDSYNEQFFGPGTRLTVL.

The rearrangement links TRBV20-1 to TRBJ2-5, with 7 bases that match TRBD2. With 5 bases clipped from V and 5 bases from J, the junction kept 2 bases outside the gene matches. The length of the CDR3 is 11 residues. Looked up from germline, CDR1 is DFQATT and CDR2 is SNEGSKA (reference sequence). CDR3: CSAGEGETQYF. The CDR3, as DNA: TGCAGTGCTGGGGAGGGGGAGACCCAGTACTTC.

The chain is built from TRBV29-1 and TRBJ2-7, with TRBD1 as a possible D gene (6 bases). The CDR3 has 13 residues. CDR1 is SQVTM and CDR2 is ANQGSEA in the germline V gene. V was trimmed by 7 bases and J by 3 bases, leaving 16 bases between them. CDR3 sequence reads: CSAGLDRSYEQYF. Written as DNA, the CDR3 is TGCAGCGCAGGATTGGACAGAAGCTACGAGCAGTACTTC.

The chain is built from TRBV16 and TRBJ1-2; 8 bases map to TRBD1. The CDR3 loop spans 15 amino acids. The V gene's germline CDR1 is KGHSY and CDR2 FQNENV. With V trimmed by 5 bases and J by 5 bases, 10 bases remained unmatched. CDR3 sequence: CASSKRQGRGYGYTF. The CDR3 DNA follows: TGTGCCAGCAGCAAACGACAGGGGCGTGGATATGGCTACACCTTC.

This chain uses TRBV6-6 with TRBJ2-5; TRBD2 matches 9 bases. The CDR3 totals 14 residues. The germline V gene has CDR1 MNHNY and CDR2 SVGAGI (reference sequence). V shed 5 bases and J 1 base; nucleotides not matched to a gene: 2. CDR3 nucleotide sequence: TGTGCCAGCAGTCCGACTAGCGGCCAAGAGACCCAGTACTTC. This codes for CASSPTSGQETQYF.